This is a list of T cell receptor beta chains from one sample in a study of cytomegalovirus exposure and HLA in healthy donors. Some clones are missing from TCRdb's copy, which holds only in-frame ones; the method was immunoSEQ multiplex PCR. The sample lists roughly 100,000 clones, about 81% occurring once. The sample comprised PBMCs. The origin of the receptors is a woman aged 40 to 50 in good health and CMV-seronegative. CDR3s include the opening cysteine and the closing phenylalanine or tryptophan.

CASSEQAGRTGELFF TRBJ2-2 TRBV2
CASSLLPGLPGGTDTQYF TRBJ2-3 TRBV11-3
CSVFRGYTDTQYF TRBJ2-3 TRBV29-1
CASSLGVGGMNTEAFF TRBJ1-1 TRBV5-4
CASSVGIVGNTIYF TRBJ1-3 TRBV9
CASSGAGGPYNEQFF TRBJ2-1 TRBV28
CASSEAGNQPQHF TRBJ1-5 TRBV28
CASSLLSGLSYNEQFF TRBJ2-1 TRBV7-2
CASSLLGTDDYEQYF TRBJ2-7 TRBV28
CSVEDALAGINEQFF TRBJ2-1 TRBV29-1
CASSFPTRSGYTF TRBJ1-2 TRBV28
CASSPGGGYGYTF TRBJ1-2 TRBV18
CASSPPGRAQQYF TRBJ2-7 TRBV28
CASSPQGLAGARVF TRBJ2-1 TRBV9
CASSLNPMGQGTEAFF TRBJ1-1 TRBV7-3
CASSQDPPGPFREQYF TRBJ2-7 TRBV14